A single TCR beta chain is shown here with its context. Its antigen is still unknown. These data belong to a study of OX40 agonist ivuxolimab in advanced cancers. About the research overall: Eligibility rules accepted prior anti-PD-1, anti-PD-L1 or anti-CTLA-4 therapy, and around 40% had some. Partial responses occurred in three patients (one hepatocellular carcinoma, two cutaneous melanoma).

CDR1 MNHEY and CDR2 SMNVEV come from the germline V gene (reference sequence). With 5 bases removed from V and 8 bases from J, the gap between germline ends came to 15 bases. This CDR3 is 14 amino acids long. Points from the study as a whole: Determination of antigen specificity was not performed for the expanded peripheral T cells.

Some clones are missing from TCRdb's copy, which holds only in-frame ones; the method was immunoSEQ multiplex PCR. The table has 65,000 or so clones, approximately 88% seen once. This material consisted of CD4+ or CD8+ T cells sorted from blood, taken in a trial of the OX40 agonist ivuxolimab. This chain uses TRBV27 with TRBJ1-4; perhaps TRBD1 as D (5 bases). The TCR sequence derives from an adult with an advanced solid tumor such as melanoma, head and neck, liver or kidney cancer. This chain's CDR3 is CASSPRGEEEKLFF. CDR3 DNA: TGTGCCAGCAGTCCGCGAGGGGAGGAGGAAAAACTGTTTTTT.